Sequencing of this T cell receptor beta chain was carried out in a study of T and B cells in COVID-19 patients. Study details: Recovered patients mostly had mild to moderate COVID-19 managed as outpatients.

This clonotype has a handful of counts. What it binds is not known. Mismatch with germline at one junction end may stem from a read error. Study-level results: No sequencing was yet done of CD4+, regulatory or CD8+ subsets, or of SARS-CoV-2-responsive or tetramer+ sorted cells. Patients with COVID-19 reportedly showed strongly skewed T cell receptor beta variable and joining gene usage. Highly clonal in active COVID-19, TRB repertoires exceeded healthy-donor diversity and richness at recovery.

The CDR3 consists of 12 residues. Germline V gene data show CDR1 as LNHNV and CDR2 as YYDKDF (reference sequence). Multiplex PCR with BIOMED2 TRB-A/B primer pools amplified TRB rearrangements. TCRdb processed the multiplex PCR reads anew with MiXCR; each CDR3 protein has one entry. The sample lists more than 20,000 distinct CDR3 sequences; 30% to 35% were seen once. From blood, about 250-500 ng of genomic DNA served as TRB template. The sequenced sample consisted of blood. The chain is built from TRBV15 and TRBJ2-7, with D perhaps given as TRBD1 or TRBD2 (5 bases each). This TCR derives from a human donor who had recovered from COVID-19. CDR3 in DNA: TGTGCCACTAGCAGAGGGGCCTACGAGCAGTACTTC. Amino acids: CATSRGAYEQYF. The full variable domain, completed using reference TRBV15 and TRBJ2-7, is DAMVIQNPRYQVTQFGKPVTLSCSQTLNHNVMYWYQQKSSQAPKLLFHYYDKDFNNEADTPDNFQSRRPNTSFCFLDIRSPGLGDTAMYLCATSRGAYEQYFGPGTRLTVT.